The 22 T cell receptor beta chains presented below share a single source sample, sequenced in a study of somatic mutations in cytotoxic T cells in rheumatoid arthritis. Repertoires were generated with immunoSEQ multiplex PCR, while TCRdb's copy carries only in-frame clones and drops some. The sample includes about 9,600 clones, approximately 86% of them seen just once. The sample taken for sequencing was CD8+ T cells sorted from blood. The receptors here all came from an adult with rheumatoid arthritis.

This clone was observed a handful of times. V is TRBV15 and J is TRBJ2-5, with unresolved D. V lost 5 bases and J 4 bases, leaving 20 bases between the germline ends. The CDR3 is 16 residues long. Germline CDR1 and CDR2: LNHNV and YYDKDF (reference sequence). In nucleotides, the CDR3 is TGTGCCACCAGCCCCCGCGGAACGGCACTGGGAGAGACCCAGTACTTC. Its translation: CATSPRGTALGETQYF. The variable domain in full, with the rest retrieved from reference TRBV15 and TRBJ2-5, is DAMVIQNPRYQVTQFGKPVTLSCSQTLNHNVMYWYQQKSSQAPKLLFHYYDKDFNNEADTPDNFQSRRPNTSFCFLDIRSPGLGDTAMYLCATSPRGTALGETQYFGPGTRLLVL.

The chain carries TRBV28 and TRBJ2-7, with D uncertain. The CDR3 has 13 residues. Germline V gene sequence: CDR1 MDHEN, CDR2 SYDVKM. Trimming stripped 8 bases from V and 0 bases from J, with 11 bases between. DNA for the CDR3: TGTGCCAGCGTGGCTTTCGACTCCTACGAGCAGTACTTC. This sequence encodes CASVAFDSYEQYF.

The V and J genes are TRBV4-1 and TRBJ2-1; possibly TRBD1 for D (6 bases). The germline V gene has CDR1 MGHRA and CDR2 YSYEKL. The length of the CDR3 is 15 residues. The V gene lost 8 bases and the J gene lost 6 bases, with 20 bases spanning the gap. The CDR3 DNA reads as TGCGCCAGCTGCTCCCAGGGGAACTTCGCCAATGAGCAGTTCTTC. Its protein is CASCSQGNFANEQFF.

This clone has a single count. V is TRBV5-1 and J is TRBJ2-1; 12 nucleotides match TRBD2. Germline assignment: CDR1 SGHRS and CDR2 YFSETQ. This CDR3 has 15 amino acids. The trim removed 6 bases at V and 4 bases at J, leaving 5 bases unmatched. This CDR3 reads CASTGLAGIYNEQFF. Written as DNA, the CDR3 is TGCGCCAGCACCGGACTAGCGGGGATATACAATGAGCAGTTCTTC.

This sequence joins TRBV6-5 and TRBJ2-2; perhaps TRBD1 as D (5 bases). The V end lost 5 bases, the J end lost 6 bases, and 7 bases lay between the germline ends. The CDR3 is 12 amino acids. CDR1 is MNHEY, CDR2 SVGAGI, per germline. The CDR3 loop reads CASSRTPGELFF. In DNA, the CDR3 is TGTGCCAGCAGTCGGACACCCGGGGAGCTGTTTTTT.

The chain uses TRBV6-1 and TRBJ2-1; 8 bases are shared with TRBD2. Trimming at V came to 8 bases and at J to 10 bases, leaving 4 bases not matched to a gene. Germline V gene lookup returns CDR1 MNHNS and CDR2 SASEGT. CDR3 length: 11 amino acids. CDR3 region: CASQLAVEQFF. CDR3 in DNA: TGTGCCAGCCAACTAGCGGTGGAGCAGTTCTTC.

The genes are TRBV6-6 and TRBJ2-1; tentative D call: TRBD2 (5 bases). Trimming left V 1 base short and J 9 bases short, with 19 bases between. This CDR3 is built from 16 residues. Germline V gives CDR1 MNHNY, CDR2 SVGAGI (reference sequence). CDR3 protein: CASSYLADSAQGEQFF. The CDR3 nucleotides are TGTGCCAGCAGTTACTTGGCAGATAGCGCGCAAGGTGAGCAGTTCTTC.

The chain uses TRBV27 and TRBJ1-1; D remains ambiguous. V lost 3 bases, J lost 7 bases, and 6 bases lay in between. The CDR3 is made up of 11 amino acids. Germline V lookup: CDR1 MNHEY, CDR2 SMNVEV (reference sequence). As DNA, the CDR3 is TGTGCCAGCAGTTTCGGGGTTGAAGCTTTCTTT. Translated: CASSFGVEAFF.

The V gene is TRBV9, the J gene TRBJ1-3; perhaps TRBD1 as D (5 bases). Trimming removed 3 bases at V and 7 bases at J, with 11 bases between. CDR1 is SGDLS and CDR2 is YYNGEE in the germline V gene. This CDR3 is 13 amino acids long. The CDR3 is CASSGFWGNTIYF. CDR3 DNA: TGTGCCAGCAGCGGTTTCTGGGGGAACACCATATATTTT. The whole variable domain, remainder taken from reference TRBV9 and TRBJ1-3, is DSGVTQTPKHLITATGQRVTLRCSPRSGDLSVYWYQQSLDQGLQFLIQYYNGEERAKGNILERFSAQQFPDLHSELNLSSLELGDSALYFCASSGFWGNTIYFGEGSWLTVV.

This chain joins TRBV15 and TRBJ2-3, with a weak D call TRBD2 (6 bases). In germline, CDR1 is LNHNV, CDR2 YYDKDF (reference sequence). The CDR3 is made up of 15 amino acids. Trimming stripped 1 base from V and 2 bases from J, with 10 bases between. The CDR3 DNA is TGTGCCACCAGCAGAGGTGGAGGGAACACAGATACGCAGTATTTT. This encodes CATSRGGGNTDTQYF.

The rearrangement uses TRBV7-9 and TRBJ1-2; 7 bases are shared with TRBD1. Germline CDR1 and CDR2: SEHNR and FQNEAQ (reference sequence). The CDR3 loop spans 16 amino acids. Trimming at V came to 1 base and at J to 2 bases, leaving 7 bases not matched to a gene. The CDR3 loop is CASSLGGGGRNYGYTF. The CDR3 DNA sequence: TGTGCCAGCAGCTTAGGCGGAGGGGGCAGAAACTATGGCTACACCTTC.

This clone has only one observation. The chain employs TRBV4-2 and TRBJ2-7, with 13 bases lining up with TRBD2. The CDR3 sequence is 15 residues long. V was pared by 8 bases and J by 5 bases, with 9 bases of the junction left unmatched. From germline, CDR1 is LGHNA and CDR2 YNFKEQ. CDR3 sequence reads: CASRVGTSGMHEQYF. CDR3 in DNA: TGTGCCAGCCGGGTTGGGACTAGCGGGATGCACGAGCAGTACTTC.

V usage is TRBV28 and J usage is TRBJ2-7, with 10 bases fitting TRBD1. This CDR3 spans 15 amino acids. V shed 6 bases, J shed 7 bases, and the junction held 12 bases outside the gene matches. Germline V gene sequence: CDR1 MDHEN, CDR2 SYDVKM. DNA for the CDR3: TGTGCCAGCAGCACAACCGGGACAGGGGATCGAGAGCAGTACTTC. Its translation is CASSTTGTGDREQYF.

The V and J genes are TRBV19 and TRBJ2-7, with TRBD2 matching 8 bases. The germline V gene has CDR1 LNHDA and CDR2 SQIVND (reference sequence). J lost 9 bases, V lost 5 bases, and 12 bases had no gene match. The CDR3 covers 14 residues. The chain's CDR3 is CASSLGGAGVGQYF. Written as DNA, the CDR3 is TGTGCCAGTAGTCTCGGGGGGGCGGGAGTGGGGCAGTACTTC.

The chain employs TRBV2 and TRBJ1-1; D remains unclear. CDR3 length: 14 residues. The germline V gene encodes CDR1 SNHLY and CDR2 FYNNEI. Trimming took off 3 bases at V and 1 base at J, with 9 bases between the two ends. CDR3 bases: TGTGCCAGCAGTGACACGGGAGGGAACACTGAAGCTTTCTTT. Translated: CASSDTGGNTEAFF. Combining the CDR3 with reference TRBV2 and TRBJ1-1 gives the whole variable domain EPEVTQTPSHQVTQMGQEVILRCVPISNHLYFYWYRQILGQKVEFLVSFYNNEISEKSEIFDDQFSVERPDGSNFTLKIRSTKLEDSAMYFCASSDTGGNTEAFFGQGTRLTVV.

The chain employs TRBV7-9 and TRBJ1-2; 8 bases are shared with TRBD1. J gave up 6 bases and V 0 bases, and 0 bases lay outside the gene matches. CDR3 length equals 13 residues. Germline assignment: CDR1 SEHNR and CDR2 FQNEAQ (reference sequence). The CDR3 nucleotides are TGTGCCAGCAGCTTAGCCAGGGGGCATGGCTACACCTTC. It yields the protein CASSLARGHGYTF.

This rearrangement joins TRBV10-2 to TRBJ2-5; 8 nucleotides line up with TRBD2. The DNA end is more similar to TRBJ2-7, so the J call may be wrong. Per the germline V gene, CDR1 is WSHSY and CDR2 is SAAADI. This CDR3 contains 16 residues. CDR3 residues: CASSEAILAGRFEQYF. CDR3 bases: TGCGCCAGCAGCGAGGCGATATTAGCGGGAAGGTTCGAGCAGTACTTC.

J is TRBJ2-1 and V is TRBV7-9; D unresolved. Per the germline V gene, CDR1 is SEHNR and CDR2 is FQNEAQ (reference sequence). CDR3 length equals 12 residues. Between the trimmed V and J ends, which lost 1 base and 7 bases, there was a span of 5 bases. The CDR3 nucleotides are TGTGCCAGCAGCTTAGTAGGGAATGAGCAGTTCTTC. It codes for CASSLVGNEQFF.

The chain carries TRBV4-1 and TRBJ2-1, with D perhaps being TRBD1 or TRBD2 (5 bases each). This CDR3 contains 15 residues. The germline V gene encodes CDR1 MGHRA and CDR2 YSYEKL. Trimming took 4 bases from V and 1 from J, leaving 11 bases between them. The CDR3 region is CASSPGTRSYNEQFF. As DNA, the CDR3 is TGCGCCAGCAGCCCAGGGACGCGTTCCTACAATGAGCAGTTCTTC.

This sequence joins TRBV19 and TRBJ1-1; D remains ambiguous. V was shortened by 2 bases and J by 3 bases, with 10 bases between the two germline ends. The CDR3 spans 14 residues. Germline loops: CDR1 LNHDA, CDR2 SQIVND (reference sequence). This CDR3 reads CASSIFEGYTEAFF. The CDR3 DNA follows: TGTGCCAGTAGTATATTCGAGGGTTACACTGAAGCTTTCTTT.

J is TRBJ2-5 and V is TRBV9; D gene uncertain. The length of the CDR3 is 13 residues. V dropped 1 base and J dropped 1 base, with 5 bases sitting between them. CDR1 is SGDLS, CDR2 YYNGEE, per germline. CDR3 coding DNA: TGTGCCAGCAGCGTAAGTTTCCAAGAGACCCAGTACTTC. As protein: CASSVSFQETQYF.

In DNA, the CDR3 is TGTGCCTGGAGTTCAGGAGGGGGCGATGGCTACACCTTC. Its translation: CAWSSGGGDGYTF. The chain recombines TRBV30 with TRBJ1-2, with 7 bases matching TRBD1. In germline, CDR1 is GTSNPN, CDR2 SVGIG (reference sequence). CDR3 size: 13 residues. Losses at the gene ends were 2 bases for V and 6 bases for J; bases not matched to a gene: 6. Combining the CDR3 with reference TRBV30 and TRBJ1-2 gives the whole variable domain SQTIHQWPATLVQPVGSPLSLECTVEGTSNPNLYWYRQAAGRGLQLLFYSVGIGQISSEVPQNLSASRPQDRQFILSSKKLLLSDSGFYLCAWSSGGGDGYTFGSGTRLTVV.